This T cell receptor (beta chain) stems from a study of breast tumors, draining lymph nodes, adjacent tissues. CDR1 is ENHRY, CDR2 SYGVKD, per germline. V was trimmed by 1 base and J by 1 base, leaving 7 bases between them. The CDR3 is 14 residues long. Broader study findings: Luminal-like breast cancer showed significantly greater tumor-nontumor repertoire similarity than basal-like breast cancer did. Data fit most tumor T cells coming from lymph node, expanding in tumor.

TCRdb processed the multiplex PCR reads anew with MiXCR; each CDR3 protein has one entry. The table has some 25,000 distinct CDR3 sequences, approximately 63% seen once. This clonotype was recorded many times. Its antigen remains unidentified. The chain employs TRBV10-3 and TRBJ1-1, with a possible D match to TRBD1 (5 bases). This TCR was recovered from a female donor with breast cancer. Some clones in this sample may be carry-over from other donors' samples. The sample was tumor-adjacent breast tissue. The CDR3 loop reads CAISELGENTEAFF. The DNA of the CDR3 is TGTGCCATCAGTGAGTTGGGGGAGAACACTGAAGCTTTCTTT.